This TCR beta chain was identified during a study of blood T cell repertoires in COVID-19. Study-wide background: The origin of the acute and convalescent COVID-19 samples was the United States, Italy and Spain. Sample material is recorded as cDNA or gDNA derived from T cells, B-cell-depleted T cells, or PBMCs.

Germline assignment: CDR1 SNHLY and CDR2 FYNNEI. The CDR3 sequence is 16 residues long. Deletions cut 6 bases from V and 6 bases from J, with 23 bases between. The assay was immunoSEQ multiplex PCR, and TCRdb's table has in-frame clones only and misses some. The data contain some 240,000 clones, about 84% of them singletons. The TCR originated in a human donor in a cohort sampled during active COVID-19. The J gene is TRBJ1-1, the V gene TRBV2; unclear D gene. The sample was peripheral blood. CDR3 in amino acids: CASSYYRLAPGAEAFF. Written as DNA, the CDR3 is TGTGCCAGCAGCTATTACCGTTTGGCCCCCGGGGCTGAAGCTTTCTTT.